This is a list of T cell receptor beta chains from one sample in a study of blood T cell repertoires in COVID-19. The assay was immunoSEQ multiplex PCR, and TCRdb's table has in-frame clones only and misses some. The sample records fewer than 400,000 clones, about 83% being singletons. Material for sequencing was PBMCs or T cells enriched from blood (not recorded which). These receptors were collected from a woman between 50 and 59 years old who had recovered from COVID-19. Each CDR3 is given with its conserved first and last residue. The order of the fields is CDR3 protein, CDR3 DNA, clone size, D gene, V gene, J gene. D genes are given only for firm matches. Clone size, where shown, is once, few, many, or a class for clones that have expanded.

CDR3: CATSDSTGWQPQHF; DNA: TGTGCCACCAGTGATTCGACGGGTTGGCAGCCCCAGCATTTT; size: once; D: -; V: TRBV24-1; J: TRBJ1-5
CDR3: CASSEPGHTEAFF; DNA: TGTGCCAGCAGTGAGCCAGGGCACACTGAAGCTTTCTTT; size: -; D: -; V: TRBV6-1; J: TRBJ1-1
CDR3: CASSRGTGTYNEQFF; DNA: TGCGCCAGCAGCCGCGGGACAGGTACCTACAATGAGCAGTTCTTC; size: -; D: TRBD1; V: TRBV5-1; J: TRBJ2-1
CDR3: CASSPRGKANVLTF; DNA: TGTGCCAGCAGCCCCCGAGGGAAGGCCAACGTCCTGACTTTC; size: -; D: -; V: TRBV9; J: TRBJ2-6
CDR3: CASSTDRLYGYTF; DNA: TGTGCCAGCTCAACTGACAGATTGTATGGCTACACCTTC; size: -; D: -; V: TRBV18; J: TRBJ1-2
CDR3: CTSSQERTSGGTGELFF; DNA: TGCACCAGCAGCCAAGAGAGAACTAGCGGGGGCACCGGGGAGCTGTTTTTT; size: -; D: -; V: TRBV1; J: TRBJ2-2
CDR3: CASSSPQGPQHF; DNA: TGTGCCAGCAGCTCCCCGCAGGGACCCCAGCATTTT; size: -; D: -; V: TRBV7-2; J: TRBJ1-5
CDR3: CASSRAKLNTEAFF; DNA: TGTGCCAGCTCACGGGCCAAATTGAACACTGAAGCTTTCTTT; size: -; D: -; V: TRBV18; J: TRBJ1-1
CDR3: CASSGGRAVQFF; DNA: TGTGCCAGCAGTGGGGGCAGGGCTGTGCAGTTCTTC; size: -; D: -; V: TRBV2; J: TRBJ2-1
CDR3: CASSLAPSGGRYEGETQYF; DNA: TGTGCCAGCAGCTTGGCTCCTAGCGGGGGCCGTTACGAGGGAGAGACCCAGTACTTC; size: -; D: TRBD2; V: TRBV5-6; J: TRBJ2-5
CDR3: CASSPTHREIYGYTF; DNA: TGTGCCAGCAGCCCCACCCACCGGGAGATCTATGGCTACACCTTC; size: -; D: -; V: TRBV3-1/TRBV3-2; J: TRBJ1-2
CDR3: CASSQGIGSPGSYEQYF; DNA: TGTGCCAGCAGCCAAGGTATCGGTTCCCCTGGCTCCTACGAGCAGTACTTC; size: -; D: -; V: TRBV4-2; J: TRBJ2-7
CDR3: CASSFHGQSYGYTF; DNA: TGTGCCAGCAGCTTTCATGGACAGAGCTATGGCTACACCTTC; size: -; D: -; V: TRBV7-2; J: TRBJ1-2